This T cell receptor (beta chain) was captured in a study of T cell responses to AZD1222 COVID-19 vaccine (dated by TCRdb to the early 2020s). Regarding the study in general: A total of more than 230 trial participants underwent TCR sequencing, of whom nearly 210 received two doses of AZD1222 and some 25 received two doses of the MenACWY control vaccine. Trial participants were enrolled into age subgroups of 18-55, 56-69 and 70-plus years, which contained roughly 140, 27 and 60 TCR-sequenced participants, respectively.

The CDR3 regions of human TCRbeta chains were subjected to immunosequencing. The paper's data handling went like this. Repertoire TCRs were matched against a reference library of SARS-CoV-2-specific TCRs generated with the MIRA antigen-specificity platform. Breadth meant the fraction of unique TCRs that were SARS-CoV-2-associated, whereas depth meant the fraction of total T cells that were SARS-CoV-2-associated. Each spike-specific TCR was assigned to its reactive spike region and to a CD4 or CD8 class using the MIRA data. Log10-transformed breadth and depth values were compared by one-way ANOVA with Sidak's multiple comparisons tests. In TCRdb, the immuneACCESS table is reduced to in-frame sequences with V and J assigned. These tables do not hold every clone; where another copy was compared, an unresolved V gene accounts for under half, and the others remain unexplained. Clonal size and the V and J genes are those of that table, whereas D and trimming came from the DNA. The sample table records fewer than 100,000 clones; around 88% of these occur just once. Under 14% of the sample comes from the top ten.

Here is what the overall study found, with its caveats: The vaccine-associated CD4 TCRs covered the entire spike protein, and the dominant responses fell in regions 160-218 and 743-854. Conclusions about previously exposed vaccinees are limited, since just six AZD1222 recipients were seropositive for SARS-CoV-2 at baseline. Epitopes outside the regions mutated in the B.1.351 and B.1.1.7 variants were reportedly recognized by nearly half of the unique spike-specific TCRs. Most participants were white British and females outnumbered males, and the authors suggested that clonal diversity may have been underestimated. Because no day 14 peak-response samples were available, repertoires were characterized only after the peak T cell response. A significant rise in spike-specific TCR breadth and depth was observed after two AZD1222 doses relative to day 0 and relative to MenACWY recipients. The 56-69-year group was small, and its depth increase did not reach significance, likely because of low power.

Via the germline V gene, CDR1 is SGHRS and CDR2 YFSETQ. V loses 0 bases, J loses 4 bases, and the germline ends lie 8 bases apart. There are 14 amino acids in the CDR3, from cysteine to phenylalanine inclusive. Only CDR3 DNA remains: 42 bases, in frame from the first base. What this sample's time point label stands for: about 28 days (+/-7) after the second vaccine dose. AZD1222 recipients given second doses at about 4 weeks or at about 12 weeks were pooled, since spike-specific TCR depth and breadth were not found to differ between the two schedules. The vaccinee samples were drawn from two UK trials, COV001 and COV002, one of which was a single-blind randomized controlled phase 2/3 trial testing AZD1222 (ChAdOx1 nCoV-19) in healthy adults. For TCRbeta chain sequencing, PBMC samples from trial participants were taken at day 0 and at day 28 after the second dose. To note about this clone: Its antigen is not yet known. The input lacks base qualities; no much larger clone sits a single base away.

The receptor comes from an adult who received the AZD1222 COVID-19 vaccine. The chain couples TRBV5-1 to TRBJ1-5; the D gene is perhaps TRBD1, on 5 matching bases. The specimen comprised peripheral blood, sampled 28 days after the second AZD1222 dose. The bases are TGCGCCAGCAGCTTGGGACAGCAAAATCAGCCCCAGCATTTT. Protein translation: CASSLGQQNQPQHF.